The 28 T cell receptor beta chains reported below all come from one sample, sequenced in a study of blood T cells in healthy people across ages. PCR was performed a second time for roughly 7 to 12 cycles using a sample-barcoded 5' primer and a J-beta primer mix. TCRdb reprocessed the 5' RACE reads with MiXCR, giving one entry per CDR3 protein. This sample carries about 1.7 million distinct CDR3 sequences, over 25% of them seen once, and the ten largest clones take over 7%. The source material was blood. These receptors originate from a woman aged 30 to 39 in good health.

This clonotype has at least ten counts. The chain has TRBV7-9 and TRBJ2-1, with 12 nucleotides matching TRBD2. Germline CDR1 and CDR2: SEHNR and FQNEAQ (reference sequence). The length of the CDR3 is 15 residues. V shed 5 bases, J shed 7 bases, and the junction held 6 bases outside the gene matches. The CDR3 region is CASSASGRATNEQFF. CDR3 sequence (DNA): TGTGCCAGCAGCGCTAGCGGGAGGGCCACGAATGAGCAGTTCTTC.

The gene calls are TRBV14 and TRBJ2-1; TRBD2 might be the D (6 bases). Trimming took 4 bases from V and 5 from J, leaving 18 bases between them. Germline CDR1 is SGHDN and CDR2 is FVKESK. CDR3 length: 16 amino acids. The CDR3 region is CASSPAPGLANNEQFF. The CDR3 DNA is TGTGCCAGCAGCCCCGCCCCCGGCCTAGCGAACAATGAGCAGTTCTTC.

This chain connects TRBV12-5 to TRBJ2-7, with 8 bases that match TRBD2. Losses at the gene ends were 7 bases for V and 3 bases for J; bases not matched to a gene: 8. The CDR3 extends over 14 amino acids. Germline V gives CDR1 LGHNT, CDR2 FRNRAP. The CDR3 protein is CASEPTAGGYEQYF. Here the CDR3 DNA reads TGTGCTAGTGAGCCGACTGCGGGGGGCTACGAGCAGTACTTC.

J is TRBJ2-2 and V is TRBV12-3 or TRBV12-4; no reliable D call. The CDR3 loop spans 14 amino acids. Between the trimmed V and J ends, which lost 3 bases and 9 bases, there was a span of 14 bases. This CDR3 is CASSFLGSSWELFF. As DNA, the CDR3 is TGTGCCAGCAGTTTCTTGGGCAGCTCGTGGGAGCTGTTTTTT.

This clonotype showed up just a few times. This chain uses TRBV7-2 with TRBJ2-1, with 11 bases aligning to TRBD2. Germline CDR1 is SGHTA and CDR2 is FQGNSA. The length of the CDR3 is 14 residues. The J segment lost 9 bases and the V segment lost 6 bases, leaving 7 bases of the junction unmatched. The CDR3 region has the DNA TGTGCCAGCAGAAGGGCTAGCGGGGGGAGTGAGCAGTTCTTC. It yields the protein CASRRASGGSEQFF. The whole variable domain, remainder taken from reference TRBV7-2 and TRBJ2-1, is GAGVSQSPSNKVTEKGKDVELRCDPISGHTALYWYRQSLGQGLEFLIYFQGNSAPDKSGLPSDRFSAERTGGSVSTLTIQRTQQEDSAVYLCASRRASGGSEQFFGPGTRLTVL.

Details on this clonotype: A much larger clone sits a single nucleotide away, making a read error possible. The V and J genes are TRBV5-5 and TRBJ2-4, with D hard to call. Germline loops: CDR1 SGHKS, CDR2 YYEKEE (reference sequence). The CDR3 contains 13 residues. Deletions cut 2 bases from V and 9 bases from J, with 12 bases between. This CDR3 reads CASSFSAESIQYF. The DNA for the CDR3 is TGTGCCAGCAGCTTTTCGGCCGAAAGCATTCAGTACTTC.

This clonotype was picked up many times. The gene calls are TRBV12-3 or TRBV12-4 and TRBJ2-5; possible D gene TRBD2, 5 bases. V gave up 2 bases and J gave up 2 bases, with 12 bases separating them. This CDR3 has 15 amino acids. CDR3 amino acids: CASSLSWGDQETQYF. The CDR3 bases are TGTGCCAGCAGTTTATCGTGGGGAGATCAAGAGACCCAGTACTTC.

This clonotype was counted between two and nine times. This rearrangement joins TRBV20-1 to TRBJ2-1; 12 bases align to TRBD2. CDR3 size: 14 residues. CDR1 and CDR2 from the germline V gene are DFQATT and SNEGSKA (reference sequence). The V segment lost 6 bases and the J segment 10 bases; nucleotides outside the gene matches: 10. As DNA, the CDR3 is TGCAGTGCCCCCCCTAGCGGGGGGGCCTGGGAGCAGTTCTTC. Translation gives CSAPPSGGAWEQFF.

The V call is TRBV10-1, the J call TRBJ1-5, with D uncertain. The CDR3 totals 13 residues. Per germline, CDR1 WNHNN and CDR2 SYGVQD (reference sequence). The V gene lost 9 bases and the J gene lost 8 bases, with 17 bases spanning the gap. Here the CDR3 reads CASPSERRKPQHF. Written as DNA, the CDR3 is TGCGCCAGTCCCTCGGAGCGACGAAAGCCCCAGCATTTT.

The V call is TRBV9, the J call TRBJ1-1; D is unresolved. The CDR3 is 14 amino acids. Germline loops: CDR1 SGDLS, CDR2 YYNGEE. V lost 4 bases and J lost 1, with 11 bases in between. Written as DNA, the CDR3 is TGTGCCAGCAGCCTTCCCCCGGAGAACACTGAAGCTTTCTTT. This codes for CASSLPPENTEAFF.

This clonotype has a count of ten or more. V and J are TRBV9 and TRBJ2-5; D may be TRBD2 (6 bases). The V end lost 0 bases, the J end lost 4 bases, and 10 bases lay between the germline ends. Germline V CDR1 and CDR2: SGDLS, YYNGEE. The CDR3 spans 14 residues. For the CDR3, the DNA is TGTGCCAGCAGCGTAGGGGAGGCGCGAGAGACCCAGTACTTC. Translated, it gives CASSVGEARETQYF.

The chain couples TRBV7-2 to TRBJ1-5; no firm D call. The CDR3 loop spans 14 amino acids. Germline V CDR1 and CDR2: SGHTA, FQGNSA. Trimming left V 6 bases short and J 3 bases short, with 12 bases between. DNA of the CDR3: TGTGCCAGCAGGACCGGACTTCCCAATCAGCCCCAGCATTTT. Translation gives CASRTGLPNQPQHF.

The chain has TRBV12-3 or TRBV12-4 and TRBJ1-5; D might be TRBD1 (5 bases). V lost 1 base to trimming and J lost 5 bases, with 9 bases between them. The CDR3 contains 14 residues. The CDR3 loop reads CASSLGTPYQPQHF. The CDR3 nucleotides read TGTGCCAGCAGTTTAGGGACACCTTATCAGCCCCAGCATTTT.

The rearrangement joins TRBV12-3 or TRBV12-4 to TRBJ2-3; D remains ambiguous. Trimming removed 3 bases at V and 2 bases at J, with 9 bases between. This CDR3 has 14 amino acids. The CDR3 sequence is CASSLMGDTDTQYF. The CDR3 DNA reads TGTGCCAGCAGTTTGATGGGCGACACAGATACGCAGTATTTT.

V usage is TRBV4-1 and J usage is TRBJ1-2; D may be TRBD1 (5 bases). V shed 3 bases and J shed 13 bases, with 15 bases lying between them. The CDR3 is made up of 12 amino acids. Germline CDR1 and CDR2: MGHRA and YSYEKL. In DNA form, the CDR3 reads TGCGCCAGCAGCCACCCCTGCGGGGACCTCACCTTC. This translates into CASSHPCGDLTF.

The rearrangement links TRBV5-1 to TRBJ2-3; 9 bases are a match to TRBD2. V dropped 7 bases and J dropped 0; count of bases not matched to a gene: 12. Germline CDR1 and CDR2: SGHRS and YFSETQ. This CDR3 region has 17 residues. The CDR3: CASAHSGSTLSTDTQYF. The CDR3 nucleotides are TGCGCCAGCGCACATAGCGGGAGTACGTTGAGCACAGATACGCAGTATTTT.

The chain joins TRBV5-1 to TRBJ2-3; possible D gene TRBD2, 5 bases. Germline V gives CDR1 SGHRS, CDR2 YFSETQ. V lost 6 bases to trimming and J lost 3 bases, with 14 bases between them. The CDR3 extends over 14 amino acids. CDR3 sequence reads: CASTRLPGTDTQYF. Written as DNA, the CDR3 is TGCGCCAGCACCCGACTACCAGGAACAGATACGCAGTATTTT. Based on the CDR3 plus reference TRBV5-1 and TRBJ2-3, the full variable domain is KAGVTQTPRYLIKTRGQQVTLSCSPISGHRSVSWYQQTPGQGLQFLFEYFSETQRNKGNFPGRFSGRQFSNSRSEMNVSTLELGDSALYLCASTRLPGTDTQYFGPGTRLTVL.

This clonotype was counted a few times. The gene calls are TRBV30 and TRBJ1-6; D call uncertain. CDR1 and CDR2 from the germline V gene are GTSNPN and SVGIG (reference sequence). V lost 2 bases to trimming and J lost 0 bases, with 8 bases between them. The CDR3 has 15 amino acids. The DNA of the CDR3 is TGTGCCTGGAGTAGTAAGAGCTCCTATAATTCACCCCTCCACTTT. Protein product: CAWSSKSSYNSPLHF.

The rearrangement joins TRBV10-3 to TRBJ2-3; possibly TRBD1 or TRBD2 for D (5 bases each). Per the germline V gene, CDR1 is ENHRY and CDR2 is SYGVKD. The CDR3 contains 16 residues. The ends were cut back, 3 bases at V and 5 bases at J, with 18 bases in the middle. The CDR3 DNA sequence: TGTGCCATCAGTGAAGAGAGGGGCGGGTTGAAAGATACGCAGTATTTT. Translation gives CAISEERGGLKDTQYF.

This clonotype was seen ten or more times. The chain combines TRBV6-6 with TRBJ2-3, with D possibly called TRBD1 or TRBD2 (5 bases each). The length of the CDR3 is 16 residues. The V and J ends lost 5 bases and 2 bases respectively, with 17 bases between them. Germline CDR1 MNHNY, CDR2 SVGAGI (reference sequence). The CDR3 nucleotides are TGTGCCAGCAGTCCTCGGGGCTCCCGATTCACAGATACGCAGTATTTT. This codes for CASSPRGSRFTDTQYF.

This clonotype was counted only a few times. The chain uses TRBV28 and TRBJ2-1; D uncertain. This CDR3 has 13 residues. Germline CDR1 MDHEN, CDR2 SYDVKM. With 4 bases removed from V and 10 bases from J, the gap between germline ends came to 14 bases. This CDR3 is CASSSRLSGEQFF. CDR3 sequence (DNA): TGTGCCAGCAGTTCCCGACTTTCCGGGGAGCAGTTCTTC.

The genes are TRBV9 and TRBJ2-4, with D perhaps matching TRBD2 (6 bases). The CDR3 length is 15 residues. In germline, CDR1 is SGDLS, CDR2 YYNGEE. Trimming took 4 bases from V and 5 from J, leaving 16 bases between them. CDR3 coding DNA: TGTGCCAGCAGCCCTGTGATGGGGGAGGAAAACATTCAGTACTTC. This encodes CASSPVMGEENIQYF.

This clonotype was seen only a few times. The rearrangement links TRBV7-9 to TRBJ2-7; D may match TRBD1 or TRBD2 (5 bases each). Trimming shortened V by 8 bases and J by 9 bases, and 14 bases separated the two germline ends. Germline values: CDR1 SEHNR, CDR2 FQNEAQ (reference sequence). The CDR3 length is 11 residues. Here the CDR3 DNA reads TGTGCCAGCGCGGCCGGGGACCGGCAGTACTTC. The encoded protein is CASAAGDRQYF.

Only one count was recorded for this clonotype. Mismatch with germline at one junction end may stem from a read error. The chain uses TRBV6-1 and TRBJ1-5; D perhaps matches TRBD1 (5 bases). The germline V gene has CDR1 MNHNS and CDR2 SASEGT. The CDR3 is 16 residues long. The CDR3 DNA follows: TGTGCCAGCAGAGAAGACAGTTGGGGTAGCAATCAGCCCCAGCATTTT. Translation gives CASREDSWGSNQPQHF.

In this sample, this clonotype turned up a few times. The genes are TRBV7-2 and TRBJ2-1, with a tentative D call TRBD2 (7 bases). The V end lost 3 bases, the J end lost 7 bases, and 16 bases lay between the germline ends. CDR3 length: 15 amino acids. Looked up from germline, CDR1 is SGHTA and CDR2 is FQGNSA. This CDR3 is CASSFRGASGNEQFF. CDR3 DNA sequence: TGTGCCAGCAGCTTTCGGGGGGCCAGTGGGAATGAGCAGTTCTTC.

This clonotype was observed many times. The V gene is TRBV12-3 or TRBV12-4, the J gene TRBJ2-7; TRBD2 matches at 8 bases. V shed 1 base, J shed 7 bases, and the junction held 3 bases outside the gene matches. This CDR3 has 13 residues. The CDR3 DNA reads TGTGCCAGCAGTTTAGTCCGGGAGGGAGAGCAGTACTTC. It specifies CASSLVREGEQYF.

On this clonotype: A read error is possible here, since a much larger clone lies one base away. The V call is TRBV20-1, the J call TRBJ2-4; TRBD1 matches 11 bases. This CDR3 is built from 13 residues. Germline V CDR1 and CDR2: DFQATT, SNEGSKA (reference sequence). V lost 5 bases, J lost 16 bases, and 13 bases stayed unmatched. The CDR3 DNA follows: TGCAGTGCTCAGGACAGGGGGCACGTCGAGCACTACTTC. It yields the protein CSAQDRGHVEHYF.

On this clonotype: Sequence at one end of the junction differs from germline and may be a read error. This chain uses TRBV28 with TRBJ2-2, with 7 bases identical to TRBD1. The CDR3 has 15 residues. The germline CDR1 and CDR2 sequences are MDHEN and SYDVKM. The CDR3 DNA follows: TGTGCCAGCAGTTTTGGCAGGGGGTACACCGGGGAGCGGTTTTTT. Its translation is CASSFGRGYTGERFF.